This T cell receptor beta chain is from a study of shared clonotypes between healthy human individuals. Study as a whole: Per donor, three plates held CD4 naive cells, three held CD4 memory, two held CD8 naive and one held CD8 memory. Study findings and constraints: The study sampled only blood, and tissue repertoires likely differ. Naive subsets generally had larger estimated richness than memory subsets.

The CDR3 totals 15 residues. The germline CDR1 and CDR2 sequences are SQVTM and ANQGSEA. V trimming: 6 bases; J trimming: 1 base; junction bases outside the gene matches: 6. About this clone: Its matching antigen is unknown.

The table came from immunoSEQ multiplex PCR; TCRdb's copy has only in-frame clones and leaves some out. The sample consists of some 1.5 million clones, roughly 96% of them appearing once. The CD4+ fraction was divided into a CD45RA+ naive subset and a CD45RA-negative memory subset. The V and J genes are TRBV29-1 and TRBJ2-7; 13 nucleotides agree with TRBD2. Material: naive CD4+ T cells sorted from blood. The subset was: CD45RA+ positively selected. This receptor was obtained from a man between 25 and 39 years old in good health. In nucleotides, the CDR3 is TGCAGCGTGTTAACGGGACTAGCGGGATCCTACGAGCAGTACTTC. It is translated as CSVLTGLAGSYEQYF.